The 2 T cell receptor beta chains given below trace back to one sample, sequenced in a study of post-analysis software for immune sequencing data. Study-wide points: TRBV segments more frequent in patients than in controls numbered about five and included TRBV5-6, TRBV5-1 and TRBV20-1.

Antigens of these TCRs are unknown. Libraries were made from TCR beta cDNA, and they carried unique molecular identifiers. A single record per CDR3 protein comes from TCRdb applying MiXCR to the PCR reads. The sample lists about 770,000 distinct CDR3 sequences, 40% to 55% occurring once. Sequencing was carried out using blood. The source is a girl aged 10-17 years with multiple sclerosis.

This clonotype was found a few times. The chain employs TRBV20-1 and TRBJ1-6; 11 bases match TRBD1. The V gene's germline CDR1 is DFQATT and CDR2 SNEGSKA (reference sequence). The CDR3 totals 14 residues. J gave up 6 bases and V 3 bases, and 1 base lay outside the gene matches. The CDR3 DNA is TGCAGTGCTAGGGGGACAGGGGGTAATTCACCCCTCCACTTT. Translation: CSARGTGGNSPLHF.

CDR3: CASSYSSGSSSYNEQFF. The CDR3 DNA is TGTGCCAGCAGTTACTCTAGCGGATCGAGCTCCTACAATGAGCAGTTCTTC. The V gene is TRBV6-5, the J gene TRBJ2-1; possibly TRBD2 for D (6 bases). CDR1 is MNHEY and CDR2 is SVGAGI in the germline V gene. This CDR3 is 17 amino acids long. Trimming cost V 0 bases and J 0 bases, with 12 bases left between them.